A selection of T cell receptor beta chains follows, all from one sample in a study of blood T cell repertoires in COVID-19. Method: immunoSEQ multiplex PCR; TCRdb's copy keeps in-frame clones and lacks some. Of more than 95,000 clones in the sample, about 80% were seen once. The sample consisted of peripheral blood. The receptors were gathered from a woman aged 45-60 years with acute or convalescent COVID-19. Each CDR3 is given with its conserved first and last residue. Fields, in order: V gene, J gene, CDR3 length, D gene, clone size, CDR3 DNA, CDR3 protein. The D gene is left open where the match is weak. Where a row states a size, it is once, few, many or the class of an expanded clone; other rows omit it.

>TRBV5-5|TRBJ1-5|18|-|-
TGTGCCAGCAGTCCTAGATGGCTGGCAGGGCCGGTCAATCAGCCCCAGCATTTT
CASSPRWLAGPVNQPQHF
>TRBV19|TRBJ2-7|12|-|-
TGTGCCAGTTCGGAGGGCCCGCTTGAGCAGTACTTC
CASSEGPLEQYF
>TRBV7-9|TRBJ1-1|16|TRBD1|-
TGTGCCAGCAGCCAAAGACAGGGGGGACTGAACACTGAAGCTTTCTTT
CASSQRQGGLNTEAFF
>TRBV27|TRBJ2-7|14|-|-
TGTGCCAGCAGTTGGCAAGGGACACGGTCCGAGCAGTACTTC
CASSWQGTRSEQYF
>TRBV10-3|TRBJ2-3|17|TRBD2|-
TGTGCCATCAGTGAGCCCCAGGTAGCGGGGGACTCAGATACGCAGTATTTT
CAISEPQVAGDSDTQYF
>TRBV2|TRBJ2-7|14|-|-
TGTGCCAGCAGTGAACGGCTAGCTATCAACGAGCAGTACTTC
CASSERLAINEQYF
>TRBV28|TRBJ2-3|15|TRBD2|-
TGTGCCAGCAGCCGCGGGACTACCTACGAAGATACGCAGTATTTT
CASSRGTTYEDTQYF
>TRBV7-3|TRBJ2-7|13|-|-
TGTGCCAGCAGCCAAAACCCCAGTGCCGAGCAGTACTTC
CASSQNPSAEQYF
>TRBV7-9|TRBJ1-1|13|-|-
TGTGCCAGCAGCTTAGCCCAGGGTGGGGAAGCTTTCTTT
CASSLAQGGEAFF
>TRBV3-1/TRBV3-2|TRBJ2-3|14|-|-
TGTGCCAGCAGCCAACGTATATCTAGTCATACGCAGTATTTT
CASSQRISSHTQYF
>TRBV19|TRBJ2-2|16|-|-
TGTGCCAGTAGTATCCCAGCAGGGTGGAACACCGGGGAGCTGTTTTTT
CASSIPAGWNTGELFF
>TRBV27|TRBJ2-6|14|-|-
TGTGCCAGCAAGGGGCGCTCTGGGGCCAACGTCCTGACTTTC
CASKGRSGANVLTF
>TRBV5-1|TRBJ2-7|15|-|-
TGCGCCAGCTCCTTCTCTGGGGGCCAAAAGAACGAGCAGTACTTC
CASSFSGGQKNEQYF
>TRBV6-5|TRBJ2-2|13|-|-
TGTGCCAGCAAGCAGCCAGGGGCCGGGGAGCTGTTTTTT
CASKQPGAGELFF
>TRBV15|TRBJ1-2|14|-|once
TGTGCCACCAGCAGAGATGGTACAGCCTATGGCTACACCTTC
CATSRDGTAYGYTF
>TRBV7-2|TRBJ1-4|15|-|-
TGTGCCAGCAGCCCAAGGCGGGGGGTAATCGGAAAACTGTTTTTT
CASSPRRGVIGKLFF
>TRBV11-2|TRBJ1-1|16|-|-
TGTGCCAGCAGCTTAGGTCGAGCAGGGCCGGATACTGAAGCTTTCTTT
CASSLGRAGPDTEAFF
>TRBV9|TRBJ2-1|17|TRBD2|-
TGTGCCAGCAGCGTAGGAGGATCGGGGGGGTCCTACAATGAGCAGTTCTTC
CASSVGGSGGSYNEQFF
>TRBV29-1|TRBJ1-4|14|-|-
TGCAGCGTTGGGTCGTTTGGCCCTAATGAAAAACTGTTTTTT
CSVGSFGPNEKLFF
>TRBV2|TRBJ2-1|15|TRBD1|-
TGTGCCAGCACCAGATACAGGGGGCAGAAGAATGAGCAGTTCTTC
CASTRYRGQKNEQFF
>TRBV9|TRBJ2-2|18|TRBD2|-
TGTGCCAGCAGCCAAAATAAGGGTGCGGGAGGAAACACCGGGGAGCTGTTTTTT
CASSQNKGAGGNTGELFF
>TRBV27|TRBJ2-7|13|-|-
TGTGCCAGCAGTCCCGCGGGGTGGGACGAGCAGTACTTC
CASSPAGWDEQYF
>TRBV6-6|TRBJ2-4|15|-|-
TGTGCCAGCGTTGCGGGCGGAGGAGCCAAAAACATTCAGTACTTC
CASVAGGGAKNIQYF
>TRBV5-1|TRBJ1-1|14|-|-
TGCGCCAGCAGCACGACCCCACAGAGCACTGAAGCTTTCTTT
CASSTTPQSTEAFF
>TRBV28|TRBJ2-7|14|TRBD1|-
TGTGCCAGCAGAAGGACAGGGGGCACATACGAGCAGTACTTC
CASRRTGGTYEQYF
>TRBV2|TRBJ2-7|15|TRBD1|few
TGTGCCAGCAGTCAAAAACAGGGGGACTCCTACGAGCAGTACTTC
CASSQKQGDSYEQYF